The 2 T cell receptor beta chains presented below share a single source sample, sequenced in a study of T cells in Graves' hyperthyroidism and ophthalmopathy. Amplification targeted TCR beta CDR3 regions from RNA transcripts. A set of HTBI primers served as the primers for a first-round RT-PCR of the TCR CDR3. TCRdb processed the multiplex PCR reads anew with MiXCR; each CDR3 protein has one entry. This repertoire shows about 180,000 distinct CDR3 sequences, approximately 15% found once; its top ten account for around 29%. The sequenced sample consisted of blood. The receptors derive from a woman between 50 and 59 years old with Graves' hyperthyroidism.

Concerning this clonotype itself: This may be a read error, as it is one base from a much larger clone. The J gene is TRBJ1-1, the V gene TRBV28, with D perhaps TRBD1 (6 bases). The CDR3 covers 12 residues. The germline gives CDR1 MDHEN, CDR2 SYDVKM. V shed 9 bases and J shed 10 bases, with 18 bases lying between them. Here the CDR3 reads CARSGQTRLAFF. In DNA form, the CDR3 reads TGTGCCAGAAGTGGACAGACAAGGTTAGCTTTCTTT. Together with reference TRBV28 and TRBJ1-1, the CDR3 gives the full variable domain: DVKVTQSSRYLVKRTGEKVFLECVQDMDHENMFWYRQDPGLGLRLIYFSYDVKMKEKGDIPEGYSVSREKKERFSLILESASTNQTSMYLCARSGQTRLAFFGQGTRLTVV.

This clonotype was recorded many times. V is TRBV2 and J is TRBJ1-1; D is ambiguous. CDR1 and CDR2 from the germline V gene are SNHLY and FYNNEI. CDR3 size: 14 residues. The V gene lost 4 bases and the J gene lost 3 bases, with 12 bases spanning the gap. The DNA for the CDR3 is TGTGCCAGCAGTGCGCGGTTTATTGACACTGAAGCTTTCTTT. Protein sequence: CASSARFIDTEAFF.